The clone carrying this T cell receptor beta chain was counted only a few times. The antigen is undetermined. The sample belongs to a study of cytomegalovirus exposure and HLA in healthy donors. General study results and limits: A prior analysis recorded that most TCR beta V segments were productive about 90% or about 30% of the time. When analyzed later, a missense DCLRE1C variant was found to be linked to TCR beta V- and J-gene trimming.

The primer mix had 60 Vbeta and 13 Jbeta primers. The data were produced by immunoSEQ multiplex PCR, yet TCRdb's version contains in-frame clones alone and is incomplete. The repertoire holds some 130,000 clones, with around three quarters as singletons. V shed 5 bases, J shed 0 bases, and the junction held 4 bases outside the gene matches. CDR1 is SGHTA and CDR2 is FQGNSA in the germline V gene. The CDR3 loop spans 16 amino acids. The sequence was collected from a woman in her twenties or thirties in good health and CMV-seropositive. The V and J genes are TRBV7-2 and TRBJ2-2, with 9 bases identical to TRBD1. Specimen: PBMCs. In DNA, the CDR3 is TGTGCCAGCAGCCCCCGGACAGGGGCGAACACCGGGGAGCTGTTTTTT. Protein: CASSPRTGANTGELFF.